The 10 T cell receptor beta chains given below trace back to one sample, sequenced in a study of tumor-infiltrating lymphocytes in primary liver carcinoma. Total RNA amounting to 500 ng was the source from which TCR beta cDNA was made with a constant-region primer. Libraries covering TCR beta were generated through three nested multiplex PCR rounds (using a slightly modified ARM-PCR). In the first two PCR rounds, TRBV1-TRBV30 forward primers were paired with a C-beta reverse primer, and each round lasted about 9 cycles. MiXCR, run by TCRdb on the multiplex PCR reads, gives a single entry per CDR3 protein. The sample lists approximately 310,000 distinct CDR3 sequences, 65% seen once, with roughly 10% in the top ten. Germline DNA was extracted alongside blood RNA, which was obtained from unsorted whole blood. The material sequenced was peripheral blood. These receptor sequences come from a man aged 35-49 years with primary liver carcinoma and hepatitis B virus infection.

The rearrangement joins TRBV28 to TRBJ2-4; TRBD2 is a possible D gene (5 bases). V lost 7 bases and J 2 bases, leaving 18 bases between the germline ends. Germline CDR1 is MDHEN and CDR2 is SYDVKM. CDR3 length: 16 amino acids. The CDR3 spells CASTMAADLPKNIQYF. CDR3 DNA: TGTGCCAGCACAATGGCAGCGGATTTACCCAAAAACATTCAGTACTTC.

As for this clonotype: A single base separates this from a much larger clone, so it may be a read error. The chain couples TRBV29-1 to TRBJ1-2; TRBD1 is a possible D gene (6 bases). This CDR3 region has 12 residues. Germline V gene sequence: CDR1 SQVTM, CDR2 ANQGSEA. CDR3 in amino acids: CNVVRGGYGYTF. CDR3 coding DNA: TGCAACGTTGTCAGGGGTGGGTATGGCTACACCTTC.

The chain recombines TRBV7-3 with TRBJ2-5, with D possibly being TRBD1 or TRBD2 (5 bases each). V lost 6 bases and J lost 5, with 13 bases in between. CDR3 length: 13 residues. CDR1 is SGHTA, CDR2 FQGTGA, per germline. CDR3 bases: TGTGCCAGCAGTCGGGACGGGCAGGAGACCCAGTACTTC. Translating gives CASSRDGQETQYF.

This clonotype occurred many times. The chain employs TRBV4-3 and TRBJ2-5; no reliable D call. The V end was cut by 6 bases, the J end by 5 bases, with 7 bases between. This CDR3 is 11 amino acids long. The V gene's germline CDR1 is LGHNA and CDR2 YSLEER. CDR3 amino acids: CASRKGETQYF. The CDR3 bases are TGCGCCAGCAGAAAGGGTGAGACCCAGTACTTC.

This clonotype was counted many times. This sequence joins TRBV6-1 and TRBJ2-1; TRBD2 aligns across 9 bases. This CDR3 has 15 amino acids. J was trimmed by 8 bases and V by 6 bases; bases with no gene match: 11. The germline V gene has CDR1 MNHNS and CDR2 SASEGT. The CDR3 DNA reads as TGTGCCAGCAGGAAGGCTAGCGGGAAGGATTATGAGCAGTTCTTC. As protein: CASRKASGKDYEQFF.

CDR3 protein: CASSALVGLNTEAFF. The CDR3 nucleotides read TGTGCCAGCAGTGCCCTCGTTGGACTGAACACTGAAGCTTTCTTT. V is TRBV6-1 and J is TRBJ1-1; D unresolved. The CDR3 sequence is 15 residues long. Germline assignment: CDR1 MNHNS and CDR2 SASEGT. V was trimmed by 4 bases and J by 0 bases, leaving 12 bases between them.

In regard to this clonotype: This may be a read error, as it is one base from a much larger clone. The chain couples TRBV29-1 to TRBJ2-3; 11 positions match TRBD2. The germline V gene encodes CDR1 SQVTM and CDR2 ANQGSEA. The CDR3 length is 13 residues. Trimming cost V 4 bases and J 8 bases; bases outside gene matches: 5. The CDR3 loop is CSVGGTSGGTQYF. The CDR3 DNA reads TGCAGCGTTGGTGGGACTAGCGGAGGTACGCAGTATTTT.

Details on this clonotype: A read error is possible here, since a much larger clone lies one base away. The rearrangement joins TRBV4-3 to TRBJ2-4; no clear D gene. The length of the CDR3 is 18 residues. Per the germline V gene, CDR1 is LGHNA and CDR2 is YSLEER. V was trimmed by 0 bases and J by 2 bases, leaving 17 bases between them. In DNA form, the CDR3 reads TGCGCCAGCAGCCAAGAAGGAGTATGGTCCAACTCCAAAAACATTCAGTACTTC. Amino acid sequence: CASSQEGVWSNSKNIQYF.

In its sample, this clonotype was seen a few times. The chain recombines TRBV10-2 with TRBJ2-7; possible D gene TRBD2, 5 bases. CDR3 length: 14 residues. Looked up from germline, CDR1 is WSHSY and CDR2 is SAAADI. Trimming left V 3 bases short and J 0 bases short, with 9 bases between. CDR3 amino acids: CASSDAGYSYEQYF. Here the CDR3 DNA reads TGCGCCAGCAGTGATGCGGGTTACTCCTACGAGCAGTACTTC.

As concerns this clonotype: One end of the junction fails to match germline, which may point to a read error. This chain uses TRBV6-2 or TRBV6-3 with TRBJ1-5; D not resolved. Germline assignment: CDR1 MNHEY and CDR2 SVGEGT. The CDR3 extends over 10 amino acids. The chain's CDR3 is CASGDQPPHF. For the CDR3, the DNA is TGTGCCAGCGGTGATCAGCCCCCGCATTTT.